Here is one T cell receptor beta chain with its context. This record comes from a study of blood T cell repertoires in COVID-19. Sequencing used immunoSEQ multiplex PCR; TCRdb keeps in-frame clones, though not all of them. The repertoire holds some 78,000 clones, roughly nine tenths seen once, with 4.5% to 5% in the top ten. Germline CDR1 is MNHEY and CDR2 is SVGAGI. Trimming shortened V by 5 bases and J by 2 bases, and 13 bases separated the two germline ends. The CDR3 sequence is 15 residues long. This sequence joins TRBV6-5 and TRBJ1-5; D is perhaps TRBD1 (5 bases). This TCR was recovered from a man aged 45-65 years with active or convalescent COVID-19. Sample: peripheral blood. The CDR3 nucleotides are TGTGCCAGCAGTCTCGACAGTTATGGCAATCAGCCCCAGCATTTT. Protein: CASSLDSYGNQPQHF.